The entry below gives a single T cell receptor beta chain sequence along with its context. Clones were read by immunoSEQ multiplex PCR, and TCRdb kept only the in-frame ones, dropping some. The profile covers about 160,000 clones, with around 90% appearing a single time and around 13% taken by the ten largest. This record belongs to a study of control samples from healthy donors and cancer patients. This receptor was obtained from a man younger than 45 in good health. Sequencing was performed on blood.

The CDR3 DNA is TGCGCCAGCAGCCAAGATCTCCCGGGGGCCCGTGTACGCGAGCAGTACTTC. Translating it yields CASSQDLPGARVREQYF. V and J are TRBV4-3 and TRBJ2-7; either TRBD1 or TRBD2 may fit D (6 bases each). Per the germline V gene, CDR1 is LGHNA and CDR2 is YSLEER. Trimming shortened V by 0 bases and J by 6 bases, and 21 bases separated the two germline ends. The CDR3 runs to 17 residues.